This T cell receptor beta chain originates from a study of T cell responses to AZD1222 COVID-19 vaccine. V lost 2 bases to trimming and J lost 3 bases, with 8 bases between them. This CDR3 comprises 14 residues. Germline-derived CDR1 and CDR2 are SNHLY and FYNNEI. Some clones are missing from TCRdb's copy, which holds only in-frame ones; the method was immunoSEQ multiplex PCR. Of approximately 71,000 clones listed, 80% to 85% are singletons. The sequence was obtained from an adult in good health. V is TRBV2 and J is TRBJ1-5, with D hard to call. The sample in question was peripheral blood, obtained on day 0 of AZD1222 vaccination. DNA of the CDR3: TGTGCCAGCAGTGAACAAGGGCCCAATCAGCCCCAGCATTTT. Encoded protein: CASSEQGPNQPQHF.